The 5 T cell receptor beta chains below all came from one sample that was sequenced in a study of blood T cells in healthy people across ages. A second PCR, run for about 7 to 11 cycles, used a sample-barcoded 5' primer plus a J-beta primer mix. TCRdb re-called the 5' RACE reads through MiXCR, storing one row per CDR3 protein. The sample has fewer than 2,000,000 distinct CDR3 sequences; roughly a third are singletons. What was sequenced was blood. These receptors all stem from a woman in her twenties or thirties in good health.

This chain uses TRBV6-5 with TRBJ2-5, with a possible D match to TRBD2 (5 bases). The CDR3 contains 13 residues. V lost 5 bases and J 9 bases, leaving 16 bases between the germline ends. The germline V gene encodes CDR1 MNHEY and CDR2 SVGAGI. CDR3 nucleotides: TGTGCCAGCAGTCCGGCCGAGGGTCAGCCCCAGTACTTC. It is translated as CASSPAEGQPQYF.

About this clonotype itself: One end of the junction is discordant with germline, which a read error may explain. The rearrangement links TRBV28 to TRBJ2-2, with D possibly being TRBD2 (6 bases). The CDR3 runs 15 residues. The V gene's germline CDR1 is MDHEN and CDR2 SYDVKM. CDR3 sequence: CAGSLLRGNTGELFF. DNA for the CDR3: TGTGCCGGCAGTTTATTGCGGGGTAACACCGGGGAGCTGTTTTTT.

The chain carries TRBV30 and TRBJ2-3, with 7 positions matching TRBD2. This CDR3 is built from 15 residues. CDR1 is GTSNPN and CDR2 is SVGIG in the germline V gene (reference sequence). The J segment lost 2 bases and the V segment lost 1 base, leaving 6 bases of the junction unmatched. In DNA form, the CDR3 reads TGTGCCTGGAGTGCTGTAGCGGGCTACACAGATACGCAGTATTTT. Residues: CAWSAVAGYTDTQYF.

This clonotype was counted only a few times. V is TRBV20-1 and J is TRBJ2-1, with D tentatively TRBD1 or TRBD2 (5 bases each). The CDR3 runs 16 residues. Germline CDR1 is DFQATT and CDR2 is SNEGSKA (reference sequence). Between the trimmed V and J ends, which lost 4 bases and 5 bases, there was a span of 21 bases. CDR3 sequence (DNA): TGCAGTGCTACAAACCGAGGGGCATCGACCCACAATGAGCAGTTCTTC. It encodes CSATNRGASTHNEQFF.

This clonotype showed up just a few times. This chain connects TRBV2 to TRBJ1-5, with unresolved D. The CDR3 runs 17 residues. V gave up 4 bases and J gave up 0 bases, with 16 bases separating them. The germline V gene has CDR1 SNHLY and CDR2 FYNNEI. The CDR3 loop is CASSARTGGYSNQPQHF. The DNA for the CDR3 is TGTGCCAGCAGTGCGAGGACCGGAGGCTATAGCAATCAGCCCCAGCATTTT.